This entry lists 31 T cell receptor beta chains sequenced from one sample in a study of regulatory T cells in long-lasting Graves disease. Investigators prepared the TCR beta libraries by applying iRepertoire HTBI primers and Arm-PCR of CDR3 regions. TCRdb itself ran the multiplex PCR reads through MiXCR, one entry per CDR3 protein. This sample has roughly 500,000 distinct CDR3 sequences, with 20% found just once. As to time point: persistent/refractory GD, antithyroid drugs over 5 years with positive TRAb. The TCR library used RNA extracted from PBMCs. Sequenced material: peripheral blood mononuclear cells (PBMCs), taken when the disease was refractory, from a patient treated with antithyroid drugs. All receptors derive from a female donor with Graves disease.

This clonotype was detected many times. The rearrangement joins TRBV7-2 to TRBJ2-5, with D possibly TRBD2 on 6 matching bases. The CDR3 contains 16 residues. V was clipped by 5 bases and J by 5 bases, with 21 bases between them. Germline V gene lookup returns CDR1 SGHTA and CDR2 FQGNSA. In nucleotides, the CDR3 is TGTGCCAGCAGCCCGCCCGGGACTTCCGGAAGGGAGACCCAGTACTTC. It is translated as CASSPPGTSGRETQYF.

This clonotype appeared a few times. The rearrangement joins TRBV2 to TRBJ2-1; TRBD2 matches at 7 bases. Unmatched junction bases numbered 9, after V lost 5 bases and J lost 2 bases. Per germline, CDR1 SNHLY and CDR2 FYNNEI. CDR3 length equals 16 residues. The chain's CDR3 is CASSSPSGRPYNEQFF. The CDR3 coding sequence is TGTGCCAGCAGTTCCCCTAGCGGAAGACCCTACAATGAGCAGTTCTTC.

The gene calls are TRBV10-3 and TRBJ2-1; D gene uncertain. The CDR3 runs 17 residues. Trimming shortened V by 5 bases and J by 0 bases, and 17 bases separated the two germline ends. CDR1 is ENHRY, CDR2 SYGVKD, per germline. CDR3 loop: CAISPTDGGSSYNEQFF. The CDR3 region has the DNA TGTGCCATCAGTCCTACGGACGGCGGCAGCTCCTACAATGAGCAGTTCTTC.

The chain combines TRBV14 with TRBJ2-7, with D perhaps given as TRBD1 or TRBD2 (5 bases each). CDR3 size: 15 residues. Trimming cost V 4 bases and J 6 bases, with 19 bases left between them. CDR1 and CDR2 (germline): SGHDN, FVKESK. The CDR3 coding sequence is TGTGCCAGCAGCCGCCACCCCGGGACCGGACCCGAGCAGTACTTC. It specifies CASSRHPGTGPEQYF. Combining the CDR3 with reference TRBV14 and TRBJ2-7 gives the whole variable domain EAGVTQFPSHSVIEKGQTVTLRCDPISGHDNLYWYRRVMGKEIKFLLHFVKESKQDESGMPNNRFLAERTGGTYSTLKVQPAELEDSGVYFCASSRHPGTGPEQYFGPGTRLTVT.

This sequence joins TRBV9 and TRBJ2-7, with 8 bases fitting TRBD2. The CDR3 runs to 15 residues. Germline lookup yields CDR1 SGDLS and CDR2 YYNGEE. V lost 0 bases and J lost 5; bases outside the gene matches: 7. The CDR3 DNA sequence: TGTGCCAGCAGCGTAGAACCCGGGAGGGCCAACGAGCAGTACTTC. Protein product: CASSVEPGRANEQYF.

The J gene is TRBJ1-5, the V gene TRBV2, with TRBD1 matching over 7 bases. V was pared by 2 bases and J by 2 bases, with 3 bases of the junction left unmatched. Germline V gene lookup returns CDR1 SNHLY and CDR2 FYNNEI. The CDR3 covers 15 residues. DNA for the CDR3: TGTGCCAGCAGTGAAAGGGGGCCGGGCAATCAGCCCCAGCATTTT. Amino acids: CASSERGPGNQPQHF.

This clonotype appeared many times. The chain links TRBV27 to TRBJ1-6; the D gene is possibly TRBD1 (6 bases). Germline V gene sequence: CDR1 MNHEY, CDR2 SMNVEV (reference sequence). This CDR3 is 14 amino acids long. V was clipped by 4 bases and J by 7 bases, with 11 bases between them. As DNA, the CDR3 is TGTGCCAGCAGTTCTCAGGGGCAAAATTCACCCCTCCACTTT. Protein sequence: CASSSQGQNSPLHF.

This chain connects TRBV7-9 to TRBJ2-7; no clear D gene. The germline V and J ends were trimmed by 2 bases and 3 bases, with 8 bases remaining between them. Germline assignment: CDR1 SEHNR and CDR2 FQNEAQ (reference sequence). The CDR3 has 13 amino acids. CDR3 nucleotide sequence: TGTGCCAGCAGCTTAATTGGGGACTACGAGCAGTACTTC. Amino acid sequence: CASSLIGDYEQYF.

This clonotype was counted between two and nine times. CDR3 residues: CSARDPTGATEAFF. CDR3 DNA: TGCAGTGCTAGAGATCCCACAGGGGCCACTGAAGCTTTCTTT. The rearrangement uses TRBV20-1 and TRBJ1-1; TRBD1 matches at 7 bases. The CDR3 has 14 amino acids. V shed 0 bases, J shed 4 bases, and the junction held 5 bases outside the gene matches. The germline CDR1 and CDR2 sequences are DFQATT and SNEGSKA (reference sequence).

Regarding this clonotype: Given a much more abundant clone one base away, this may be a read error. The genes are TRBV2 and TRBJ2-2; 9 nucleotides align to TRBD1. The CDR3 runs to 15 residues. The germline gives CDR1 SNHLY, CDR2 FYNNEI. The CDR3 protein is CVSTSTGGNTGELFF. The DNA for the CDR3 is TGTGTCAGCACCTCGACAGGGGGGAACACCGGGGAGCTGTTTTTT. The full variable domain, in which reference TRBV2 and TRBJ2-2 provide the parts outside the CDR3, is EPEVTQTPSHQVTQMGQEVILRCVPISNHLYFYWYRQILGQKVEFLVSFYNNEISEKSEIFDDQFSVERPDGSNFTLKIRSTKLEDSAMYFCVSTSTGGNTGELFFGEGSRLTVL.

This clonotype was found many times. The chain has TRBV28 and TRBJ2-5, with 9 bases aligning to TRBD2. Germline values: CDR1 MDHEN, CDR2 SYDVKM. CDR3 length: 17 residues. With 6 bases clipped from V and 3 bases from J, the junction kept 14 bases outside the gene matches. CDR3 in DNA: TGTGCCAGCAGATCTGGACTAGCGAGAGTAGGGAAAGAGACCCAGTACTTC. Translating it yields CASRSGLARVGKETQYF. The full variable domain, with the rest looked up from reference TRBV28 and TRBJ2-5, is DVKVTQSSRYLVKRTGEKVFLECVQDMDHENMFWYRQDPGLGLRLIYFSYDVKMKEKGDIPEGYSVSREKKERFSLILESASTNQTSMYLCASRSGLARVGKETQYFGPGTRLLVL.

The rearrangement uses TRBV5-1 and TRBJ2-7; no reliable D call. Germline V gene data show CDR1 as SGHRS and CDR2 as YFSETQ. The CDR3 is made up of 15 amino acids. V lost 2 bases, J lost 3 bases, and 15 bases lay in between. The CDR3 DNA is TGCGCCAGCAGCTTAGGGATCTACGCAAACTACGAGCAGTACTTC. Translating gives CASSLGIYANYEQYF.

V usage is TRBV15 and J usage is TRBJ2-7, with TRBD2 matching over 8 bases. CDR3 size: 13 residues. Per the germline V gene, CDR1 is LNHNV and CDR2 is YYDKDF (reference sequence). V dropped 0 bases and J dropped 11; count of bases not matched to a gene: 6. DNA for the CDR3: TGTGCCACCAGCAGAGAGTTCGGGGGGGAGAAGTACTTC. Amino acids: CATSREFGGEKYF. Looking up the rest from reference TRBV15 and TRBJ2-7 gives the full variable domain: DAMVIQNPRYQVTQFGKPVTLSCSQTLNHNVMYWYQQKSSQAPKLLFHYYDKDFNNEADTPDNFQSRRPNTSFCFLDIRSPGLGDTAMYLCATSREFGGEKYFGPGTRLTVT.

This clonotype appeared many times. The chain links TRBV28 to TRBJ2-7, with TRBD1 matching over 11 bases. The CDR3 consists of 15 residues. CDR1 is MDHEN, CDR2 SYDVKM, per germline. The J segment lost 7 bases and the V segment lost 5 bases, leaving 10 bases of the junction unmatched. The CDR3 spells CASSPGQGVSWEQYF. CDR3 bases: TGTGCCAGCAGTCCGGGACAGGGGGTATCGTGGGAGCAGTACTTC.

This clonotype has a count of ten or more. The chain recombines TRBV11-2 with TRBJ2-7, with 11 bases fitting TRBD2. Germline CDR1 reads SGHAT; CDR2 reads FQNNGV. The CDR3 is 16 amino acids. With V trimmed by 5 bases and J by 3 bases, 9 bases remained unmatched. The CDR3 here is CASSHPGLAGIYEQYF. For the CDR3, the DNA is TGTGCCAGCAGCCACCCTGGACTAGCGGGCATCTACGAGCAGTACTTC.

In this sample, this clonotype turned up many times. V usage is TRBV11-2 and J usage is TRBJ1-4; D unresolved. CDR3 length: 15 residues. Trimming cost V 4 bases and J 0 bases, with 9 bases left between them. Germline V gene data show CDR1 as SGHAT and CDR2 as FQNNGV. The CDR3 sequence: CASSSQVATNEKLFF. CDR3 bases: TGTGCCAGCAGCTCCCAGGTGGCAACTAATGAAAAACTGTTTTTT.

This clonotype was observed a handful of times. The chain recombines TRBV11-1 with TRBJ2-7, with TRBD2 identical over 10 bases. With V trimmed by 2 bases and J by 2 bases, 3 bases remained unmatched. CDR3 size: 15 residues. CDR1 is SGHAT, CDR2 FQDESV, per germline (reference sequence). The CDR3 here is CASSLYSGRAYEQYF. The CDR3 DNA is TGTGCCAGCAGCTTATACAGCGGGAGGGCCTACGAGCAGTACTTC.

In its sample, this clonotype was seen many times. The chain uses TRBV11-2 and TRBJ2-4; no reliable D call. The CDR3 sequence is 13 residues long. The germline V gene encodes CDR1 SGHAT and CDR2 FQNNGV. The germline V and J ends were trimmed by 1 base and 8 bases, with 9 bases remaining between them. The CDR3 DNA reads as TGTGCCAGCAGCTTAGTACCTGGGGACATTCAGTACTTC. The encoded protein is CASSLVPGDIQYF. The complete variable domain, with remaining parts taken from reference TRBV11-2 and TRBJ2-4, reads EAGVAQSPRYKIIEKRQSVAFWCNPISGHATLYWYQQILGQGPKLLIQFQNNGVVDDSQLPKDRFSAERLKGVDSTLKIQPAKLEDSAVYLCASSLVPGDIQYFGAGTRLSVL.

This clonotype was counted at least ten times. The chain employs TRBV12-3 or TRBV12-4 and TRBJ2-7, with D perhaps matching TRBD1 or TRBD2 (5 bases each). V lost 8 bases to trimming and J lost 4 bases, with 21 bases between them. The CDR3 has 15 residues. For the CDR3, the DNA is TGTGCCAGCTCGTTCCCGGGACGCGGACGGTACGAGCAGTACTTC. Encoded protein: CASSFPGRGRYEQYF.

This clonotype was picked up a small number of times. V gene TRBV7-9 combines with J gene TRBJ1-1; D remains ambiguous. The CDR3 is 13 residues long. The V gene lost 5 bases and the J gene lost 4 bases, with 11 bases spanning the gap. Germline CDR1 SEHNR, CDR2 FQNEAQ (reference sequence). CDR3: CASSPPRSTEAFF. DNA of the CDR3: TGTGCCAGCAGCCCCCCCAGGAGCACTGAAGCTTTCTTT. Full variable domain (outside the CDR3, taken from reference TRBV7-9 and TRBJ1-1): DTGVSQNPRHKITKRGQNVTFRCDPISEHNRLYWYRQTLGQGPEFLTYFQNEAQLEKSRLLSDRFSAERPKGSFSTLEIQRTEQGDSAMYLCASSPPRSTEAFFGQGTRLTVV.

On this clonotype itself: A much larger clonotype is one base distant, so this may be a read error. V is TRBV28 and J is TRBJ1-1; the D is unclear. The germline V gene encodes CDR1 MDHEN and CDR2 SYDVKM. V gave up 8 bases and J gave up 3 bases, with 13 bases separating them. CDR3 size: 13 residues. The chain's CDR3 is CASGPLPDTEAFF. The DNA of the CDR3 is TGTGCCAGCGGCCCCCTCCCGGACACTGAAGCTTTCTTT.

This clonotype was detected ten times or more. The J gene is TRBJ1-4, the V gene TRBV10-3; tentatively, D is TRBD1 (5 bases). This CDR3 has 13 residues. Germline-derived CDR1 and CDR2 are ENHRY and SYGVKD. V dropped 3 bases and J dropped 8 bases, with 10 bases sitting between them. The CDR3 nucleotides are TGTGCCATCAGTGAAACGGGGCGAGAAAAACTGTTTTTT. It specifies CAISETGREKLFF.

In this sample, this clonotype turned up a few times. The chain combines TRBV6-2 or TRBV6-3 with TRBJ2-7; 8 bases align to TRBD1. Looked up from germline, CDR1 is MNHEY and CDR2 is SVGEGT. The V segment lost 2 bases and the J segment 4 bases; nucleotides outside the gene matches: 4. CDR3 length equals 14 residues. Written as DNA, the CDR3 is TGTGCCAGCAGTTACCCAGGGGGCGAGTACGAGCAGTACTTC. Its protein product is CASSYPGGEYEQYF.

The rearrangement uses TRBV5-6 and TRBJ2-2; tentative D call: TRBD2 (5 bases). The CDR3 length is 16 residues. In germline, CDR1 is SGHDT, CDR2 YYEEEE. V gave up 4 bases and J gave up 3 bases, with 16 bases separating them. In nucleotides, the CDR3 is TGTGCCAGCAGCCGATGGGAGTTAGCGTACACCGGGGAGCTGTTTTTT. Translated: CASSRWELAYTGELFF.

In regard to this clonotype: A much bigger clone sits one base away, suggesting this may be a read error. The chain links TRBV2 to TRBJ1-1, with TRBD1 matching over 9 bases. V dropped 8 bases and J dropped 5; count of bases not matched to a gene: 9. The CDR3 totals 14 residues. The V gene's germline CDR1 is SNHLY and CDR2 FYNNEI. CDR3 sequence (DNA): TGTGCCAGCGAACCGGGACAGGGATTTACTGAAGCTTTCTTT. It translates to CASEPGQGFTEAFF.

The chain uses TRBV29-1 and TRBJ2-2; D ambiguous. The germline V and J ends were trimmed by 4 bases and 6 bases, with 9 bases remaining between them. From germline, CDR1 is SQVTM and CDR2 ANQGSEA. CDR3 length: 12 residues. CDR3 in DNA: TGCAGCGTTGCCCGTGCCGCCGGGGAGCTGTTTTTT. Translated: CSVARAAGELFF.

Of note for this clonotype: No conserved phenylalanine or tryptophan is present at the end of the CDR3, so a read error is the likely explanation. The chain uses TRBV4-1 and TRBJ2-7, with 7 bases aligning to TRBD2. This CDR3 contains 16 residues. V lost 4 bases to trimming and J lost 5 bases; unmatched junction nucleotides: 14. Germline loops: CDR1 MGHRA, CDR2 YSYEKL. The CDR3 coding sequence is TGCGCCAGCAGCCCCGGGGGAGGGCAGGGCGGCCACGAGCAGTACTCC. Its translation: CASSPGGGQGGHEQYS.

The rearrangement uses TRBV14 and TRBJ2-1, with 13 positions matching TRBD2. The germline CDR1 and CDR2 sequences are SGHDN and FVKESK. The V segment lost 3 bases and the J segment 5 bases; nucleotides outside the gene matches: 7. The CDR3 is 17 residues long. As DNA, the CDR3 is TGTGCCAGCAGCCAGGAACCGGGACTAGCGGGGAACAATGAGCAGTTCTTC. Encoded protein: CASSQEPGLAGNNEQFF.

This clonotype was found many times. The chain combines TRBV7-2 with TRBJ2-5; D not certain. V was clipped by 2 bases and J by 0 bases, with 7 bases between them. Germline V gene sequence: CDR1 SGHTA, CDR2 FQGNSA. The CDR3 covers 14 residues. The CDR3: CASSLIADQETQYF. CDR3 nucleotides: TGTGCCAGCAGCTTAATAGCAGACCAAGAGACCCAGTACTTC.

The sample holds a few counts of this clonotype. J is TRBJ1-2 and V is TRBV7-9; D unclear. Germline CDR1 reads SEHNR; CDR2 reads FQNEAQ (reference sequence). V was clipped by 5 bases and J by 5 bases, with 18 bases between them. This CDR3 contains 15 residues. The CDR3 bases are TGTGCCAGCAGCCCACCATCGGCTAAAATTTATGGCTACACCTTC. Its translation is CASSPPSAKIYGYTF.

This chain connects TRBV7-2 to TRBJ2-1; a possible D gene is TRBD2 (5 bases). The V end was cut by 5 bases, the J end by 10 bases, with 12 bases between. This CDR3 is built from 12 residues. CDR1 and CDR2 from the germline V gene are SGHTA and FQGNSA. Written as DNA, the CDR3 is TGTGCCAGCAGCCCCCGAGGCGGGGAGCAGTTCTTC. It specifies CASSPRGGEQFF.